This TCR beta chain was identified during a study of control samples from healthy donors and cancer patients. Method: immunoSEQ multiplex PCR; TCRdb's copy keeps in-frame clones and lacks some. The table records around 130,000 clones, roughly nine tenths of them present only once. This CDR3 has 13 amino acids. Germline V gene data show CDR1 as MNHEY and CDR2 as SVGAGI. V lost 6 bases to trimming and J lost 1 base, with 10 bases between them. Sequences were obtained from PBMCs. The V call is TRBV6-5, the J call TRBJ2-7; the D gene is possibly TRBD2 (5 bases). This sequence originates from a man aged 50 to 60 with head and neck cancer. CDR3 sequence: CASRSLGSYEQYF. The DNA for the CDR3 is TGTGCCAGCAGGTCACTAGGATCCTACGAGCAGTACTTC.